This TCR beta chain comes out of a study of siplizumab effects on memory and regulatory T cells. As concerns this clone: Antigen unknown.

Study conclusions and caveats: Naive T cells appeared more diverse than memory cells and seemed to be major alloresponse contributors.

For every sample, 100,000 or so TCR templates were assayed. Here immunoSEQ multiplex PCR was the method, and the copy in TCRdb shows in-frame clones only, minus some. The sample consists of some 100,000 clones, under 95% of them appearing once. The CDR3 runs 15 residues. Germline CDR1 is SEHNR and CDR2 is FQNEAQ (reference sequence). The ends were cut back, 1 base at V and 6 bases at J, with 15 bases in the middle. Sequenced material: CD8+ T cells sorted from blood. The rearrangement uses TRBV7-9 and TRBJ1-1, with D tentatively TRBD1 (5 bases). This sequence originates from a human donor in good health. The CDR3 loop reads CASSLGSGDVAEAFF. DNA for the CDR3: TGTGCCAGCAGCTTAGGTTCGGGGGATGTCGCTGAAGCTTTCTTT.